The subject of this entry is one T cell receptor (beta chain). The data originate from a study of blood T cell repertoires in COVID-19. Study-level background: T cells, B-cell-depleted T cells, or PBMCs provided the cDNA or gDNA that served as material.

The CDR3 loop spans 15 amino acids. The V gene lost 6 bases and the J gene lost 7 bases, with 18 bases spanning the gap. Germline V gene lookup returns CDR1 LGHNA and CDR2 YNFKEQ. Donors were grouped by their self-reported clinical history. Authors' processing steps: Researchers report that nucleated cell counts were estimated from reference gene primer amplification. Measured with immunoSEQ multiplex PCR; TCRdb has only the in-frame clones, and not every one. Clone size and the V and J calls come from that table; the DNA yielded D and trimming. Of more than 200,000 clones in the sample, around nine tenths were seen once.

The receptor was isolated from a woman between 50 and 59 years old who had recovered from COVID-19. The chain links TRBV4-2 to TRBJ1-4, with D possibly TRBD1 on 5 matching bases. Material for sequencing was PBMCs or T cells enriched from blood (not recorded which). The CDR3 here is CASRTGGSGIEKLFF. The CDR3 region has the DNA TGTGCCAGCAGAACGGGGGGGTCGGGGATTGAAAAACTGTTTTTT.